One sample yielded the 12 T cell receptor beta chains listed below, sequenced in a study of a mutant IDH1 vaccine in newly diagnosed glioma. Time point defined: week 47, end of study. Doses of 300 ug of mutant IDH1 20-mer peptide were given with topical imiquimod. TCRdb's copy holds only in-frame clones and misses some; the assay was immunoSEQ multiplex PCR. The table lists about 32,000 clones, about 92% of them singletons. These receptors' antigens are unknown. This specimen was PBMCs, taken from a glioma patient whose treatment included an IDH1 peptide vaccine. These receptors were obtained from a middle-aged man with glioma.

The chain joins TRBV5-1 to TRBJ2-6; possibly TRBD2 for D (6 bases). The CDR3 sequence is 14 residues long. V was trimmed by 3 bases and J by 3 bases, leaving 7 bases between them. Germline values: CDR1 SGHRS, CDR2 YFSETQ. The CDR3 sequence: CASSSGVGANVLTF. CDR3 sequence (DNA): TGCGCCAGCAGCTCGGGGGTTGGGGCCAACGTCCTGACTTTC.

The chain joins TRBV7-9 to TRBJ2-6; 8 nucleotides agree with TRBD1. Germline V gene sequence: CDR1 SEHNR, CDR2 FQNEAQ (reference sequence). Losses at the gene ends were 3 bases for V and 0 bases for J; bases not matched to a gene: 4. The CDR3 runs 17 residues. The CDR3 region is CASSFRDRSSGANVLTF. CDR3 bases: TGTGCCAGCAGCTTCCGGGACAGGAGCTCTGGGGCCAACGTCCTGACTTTC. The full variable domain, completed using reference TRBV7-9 and TRBJ2-6, is DTGVSQNPRHKITKRGQNVTFRCDPISEHNRLYWYRQTLGQGPEFLTYFQNEAQLEKSRLLSDRFSAERPKGSFSTLEIQRTEQGDSAMYLCASSFRDRSSGANVLTFGAGSRLTVL.

The chain combines TRBV7-9 with TRBJ2-7; no reliable D call. The CDR3 runs 13 residues. With 1 base removed from V and 6 bases from J, the gap between germline ends came to 10 bases. Germline V lookup: CDR1 SEHNR, CDR2 FQNEAQ (reference sequence). The CDR3 is CASSLVELGEQYF. In DNA form, the CDR3 reads TGTGCCAGCAGCTTAGTCGAGTTGGGCGAGCAGTACTTC.

The V gene is TRBV28, the J gene TRBJ2-2, with 9 bases matching TRBD1. CDR1 is MDHEN and CDR2 is SYDVKM in the germline V gene. Trimming at V came to 5 bases and at J to 3 bases, leaving 16 bases not matched to a gene. The CDR3 length is 19 residues. The CDR3: CASSRTIPNRGRHTGELFF. The CDR3 DNA follows: TGTGCCAGCAGTCGAACTATACCCAACAGGGGGCGGCACACCGGGGAGCTGTTTTTT. The entire variable domain, with the rest obtained from reference TRBV28 and TRBJ2-2, is as follows: DVKVTQSSRYLVKRTGEKVFLECVQDMDHENMFWYRQDPGLGLRLIYFSYDVKMKEKGDIPEGYSVSREKKERFSLILESASTNQTSMYLCASSRTIPNRGRHTGELFFGEGSRLTVL.

This clone was recorded only once. This chain connects TRBV5-4 to TRBJ2-6; TRBD1 matches at 10 bases. The germline V gene has CDR1 SGHNT and CDR2 YYREEE (reference sequence). Unmatched junction bases numbered 3, after V lost 3 bases and J lost 9 bases. The CDR3 contains 14 residues. The CDR3 here is CASSWTGGVNVLTF. CDR3 sequence (DNA): TGTGCCAGCAGCTGGACAGGGGGTGTCAACGTCCTGACTTTC.

This sequence joins TRBV7-2 and TRBJ2-2; D remains unclear. Trimming removed 1 base from V and 6 bases from J, with 12 bases in between. This CDR3 region has 15 residues. Germline CDR1 SGHTA, CDR2 FQGNSA. DNA of the CDR3: TGTGCCAGCAGCTTAGAGCGCGTTCTTGCCGGGGAGCTGTTTTTT. Translation gives CASSLERVLAGELFF. Full variable domain (remainder filled in from reference TRBV7-2 and TRBJ2-2): GAGVSQSPSNKVTEKGKDVELRCDPISGHTALYWYRQSLGQGLEFLIYFQGNSAPDKSGLPSDRFSAERTGGSVSTLTIQRTQQEDSAVYLCASSLERVLAGELFFGEGSRLTVL.

The genes are TRBV7-2 and TRBJ2-7; 14 bases line up with TRBD2. The J segment lost 5 bases and the V segment lost 4 bases, leaving 1 base of the junction unmatched. CDR1 is SGHTA, CDR2 FQGNSA, per germline. There are 14 residues in the CDR3. The CDR3 DNA follows: TGTGCCAGCAGCTCGGGACTAGCGGGAGACGAGCAGTACTTC. Amino acids: CASSSGLAGDEQYF. The full variable domain, completed using reference TRBV7-2 and TRBJ2-7, is GAGVSQSPSNKVTEKGKDVELRCDPISGHTALYWYRQSLGQGLEFLIYFQGNSAPDKSGLPSDRFSAERTGGSVSTLTIQRTQQEDSAVYLCASSSGLAGDEQYFGPGTRLTVT.

The chain joins TRBV19 to TRBJ2-3; D gene unclear. This CDR3 has 17 residues. The V end was cut by 1 base, the J end by 2 bases, with 16 bases between. Germline V CDR1 and CDR2: LNHDA, SQIVND (reference sequence). CDR3 amino acids: CASSIGALTTSTDTQYF. The CDR3 region has the DNA TGTGCCAGTAGTATAGGGGCCTTGACCACCTCCACAGATACGCAGTATTTT. Variable domain in full (rest from reference TRBV19 and TRBJ2-3): DGGITQSPKYLFRKEGQNVTLSCEQNLNHDAMYWYRQDPGQGLRLIYYSQIVNDFQKGDIAEGYSVSREKKESFPLTVTSAQKNPTAFYLCASSIGALTTSTDTQYFGPGTRLTVL.

The CDR3 DNA follows: TGTGCCAGCAGTGGGACAAGTAATAATTCACCCCTCCACTTT. This translates into CASSGTSNNSPLHF. The rearrangement joins TRBV6-1 to TRBJ1-6, with D perhaps TRBD1 (5 bases). The CDR3 runs to 14 residues. Trimming removed 4 bases from V and 5 bases from J, with 9 bases in between. Per germline, CDR1 MNHNS and CDR2 SASEGT.

This rearrangement joins TRBV7-9 to TRBJ2-1; D could derive from TRBD1 or TRBD2 (6 bases each). There are 14 residues in the CDR3. Per the germline V gene, CDR1 is SEHNR and CDR2 is FQNEAQ (reference sequence). V gave up 1 base and J gave up 8 bases, with 12 bases separating them. CDR3 bases: TGTGCCAGCAGCTTAGAGAGGGGGGATCATGAGCAGTTCTTC. This sequence encodes CASSLERGDHEQFF.

V usage is TRBV29-1 and J usage is TRBJ1-2; 8 bases align to TRBD1. J was trimmed by 10 bases and V by 3 bases; bases with no gene match: 7. This CDR3 has 12 amino acids. Germline-derived CDR1 and CDR2 are SQVTM and ANQGSEA. In DNA, the CDR3 is TGCAGCGTTGAGACACAGGGGGAGTCCTACACCTTC. Translating it yields CSVETQGESYTF. The full variable domain, in which reference TRBV29-1 and TRBJ1-2 provide the parts outside the CDR3, is SAVISQKPSRDICQRGTSLTIQCQVDSQVTMMFWYRQQPGQSLTLIATANQGSEATYESGFVIDKFPISRPNLTFSTLTVSNMSPEDSSIYLCSVETQGESYTFGSGTRLTVV.

The V call is TRBV5-1, the J call TRBJ2-3; no definite D call. This CDR3 is 13 amino acids long. Germline V CDR1 and CDR2: SGHRS, YFSETQ. The V end was cut by 4 bases, the J end by 7 bases, with 13 bases between. CDR3 protein: CASSTQLRNTQYF. Here the CDR3 DNA reads TGCGCCAGCAGCACCCAGCTCAGGAATACGCAGTATTTT.